The T cell receptor beta chain described here comes from a study of shared clonotypes between healthy human individuals. Only in-frame clones appear in the TCRdb table, and some are missing; sequencing was by immunoSEQ multiplex PCR. In the table there are about 2 million clones, roughly 94% of which are singletons. The naive CD8 population came from CD45RO-negative cells selected for CCR7, without terminally differentiated effector memory CD45RA+ cells. This CDR3 is built from 17 residues. Between the trimmed V and J ends, which lost 3 bases and 0 bases, there was a span of 12 bases. Per germline, CDR1 LGHNA and CDR2 YSLEER.

This TCR came from a man younger than 30 in good health. The sequencing input was naive CD8+ T cells sorted from blood. The V and J genes are TRBV4-3 and TRBJ1-6; no clear D gene. CDR3 loop: CASSQQLPSSYNSPLHF. The CDR3 region has the DNA TGCGCCAGCAGCCAGCAACTACCGAGCTCCTATAATTCACCCCTCCACTTT.